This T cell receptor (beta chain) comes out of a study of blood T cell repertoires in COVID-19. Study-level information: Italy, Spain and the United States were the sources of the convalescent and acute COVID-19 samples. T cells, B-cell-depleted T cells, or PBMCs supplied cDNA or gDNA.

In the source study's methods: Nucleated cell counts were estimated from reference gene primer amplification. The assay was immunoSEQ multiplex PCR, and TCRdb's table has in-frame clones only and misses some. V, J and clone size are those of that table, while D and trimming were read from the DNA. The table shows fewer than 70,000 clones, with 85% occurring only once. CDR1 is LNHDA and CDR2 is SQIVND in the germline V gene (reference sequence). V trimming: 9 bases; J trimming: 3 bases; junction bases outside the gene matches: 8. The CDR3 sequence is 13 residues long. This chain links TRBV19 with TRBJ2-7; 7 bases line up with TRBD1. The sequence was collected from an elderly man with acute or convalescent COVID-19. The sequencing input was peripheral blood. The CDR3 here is CASRDSLFYEQYF. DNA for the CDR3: TGTGCCAGCCGGGACAGCCTTTTCTACGAGCAGTACTTC.